The entry that follows covers one T cell receptor beta chain sequence. Its antigen is unknown. The read ends 3 residues before the CDR3 terminus; that terminus is restored from the germline J gene. For TCRbeta CDR3 sequencing, genomic DNA was extracted from sorted cells using the QIAGEN DNeasy Blood and Tissue Kit. High-throughput TCRbeta CDR3 sequencing, including PCR amplification with bias correction and internal controls, was performed commercially through immunoSEQ. Processing in the source paper ran as follows. Unique productive TCRbeta sequences were defined by CDR3 nucleotide sequence when primers matched and otherwise by CDR3 amino acid sequence together with Vbeta and Jbeta genes. Sorting error was corrected by removing sequences shared between sorted populations at a frequency ratio of 2:1 or less, and the remaining shared sequences were assigned to the higher population. A sequence counted as donor-reactive if, in CFSE-low cells, the sequence had a frequency of at least 0.01% and was expanded at least 5-fold compared with unstimulated cells. Repertoire divergence was quantified by Jensen-Shannon divergence calculated from the top 100 TCRbeta sequences ranked by frequency. For any sample with multiple sequencing runs, sorting error was corrected in each run separately before the runs were pooled. Entries here come from immuneACCESS through TCRdb and include only in-frame sequences with V and J called. Some clones fail to appear in such tables; in the studies checked, an unresolved V gene covers under half of the shortfall, and the cause of the remainder is unknown. The V and J calls and clone size were taken over from that table, and D and trimming were inferred from the DNA. The table held for this sample gives fewer than 40,000 clones. The ten largest clones capture roughly 7.5% of the sample.

CDR1 and CDR2 were assigned from the germline V gene as SGDLS and YYNGEE. The CDR3 spans 15 residues, from the cysteine through the phenylalanine. The DNA covers only part of the CDR3, 36 bases in frame from base 1. Trimming takes 2 bases off V and 3 bases off J; junction bases not matched to a gene: 3. The time point label here, explained by the study, means: blood sample drawn before combined kidney and bone marrow transplant. Thawed PBMCs were FACS-sorted into unstimulated Tregs (CD4+CD25+CD127-), CD4+ non-Tregs (CD4+CD25-), CD4 cells and CD8 cells. Patients were a few combined kidney and bone marrow transplant recipients from the ITN036ST trial, and only these trial subjects had samples available. Healthy control blood was processed to PBMCs with a Ficoll density gradient and then cryopreserved, whereas patient PBMCs were collected both before and after transplant. This record comes from a study of Tregs in tolerant kidney transplant recipients (dated by TCRdb to about 2019). The study in broad terms: The transplants used related donors along with nonmyeloablative bone marrow transplantation, and in the human trials mixed chimerism was transient. Before combined kidney and bone marrow transplantation, this study identified donor-specific regulatory T cells using TCRbeta sequencing and then followed those same cells after transplant. The full study reports these points: In tolerant patients, donor-specific Tregs expanded more than Tregs overall, which suggests antigen-driven rather than nonspecific expansion. Biological reproducibility was not examined directly, but technical replication error appeared to be minimal. Expanding Tregs with activated donor B cells appeared to identify the most biologically relevant and donor-specific TCRbeta repertoire. Because only a small number of patients were included, the study had limitations, and the results will need to be validated in larger populations as well as under other immunosuppression protocols. PCR primers changed over time for some patients, so nucleotide-level comparison across those patients' samples was not possible.

The clonotype comes from a human donor who received a combined kidney and bone marrow transplant. The chain uses TRBV9 and TRBJ2-1, and 9 junction bases match TRBD2. Sequenced material: CD8+ T cells from blood, taken before the transplant. CDR3 loop: CASSVSSGNYNEQFF. CDR3 bases read: TGTGCCAGCAGCGTTTCTAGCGGGAACTACAATGAG.